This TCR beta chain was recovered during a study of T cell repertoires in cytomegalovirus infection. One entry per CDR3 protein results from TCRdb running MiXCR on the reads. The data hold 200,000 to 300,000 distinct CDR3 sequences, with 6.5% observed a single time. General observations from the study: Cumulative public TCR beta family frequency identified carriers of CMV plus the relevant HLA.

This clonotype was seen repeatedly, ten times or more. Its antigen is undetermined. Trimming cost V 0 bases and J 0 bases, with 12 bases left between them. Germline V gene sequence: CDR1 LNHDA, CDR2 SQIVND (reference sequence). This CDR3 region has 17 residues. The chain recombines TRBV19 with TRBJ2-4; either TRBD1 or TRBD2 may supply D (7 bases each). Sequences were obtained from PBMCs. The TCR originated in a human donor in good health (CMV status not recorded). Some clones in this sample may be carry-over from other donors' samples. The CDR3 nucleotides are TGTGCCAGTAGTATAGAGGGGAGGGGGCTAGCCAAAAACATTCAGTACTTC. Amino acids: CASSIEGRGLAKNIQYF.